The 24 T cell receptor beta chains reported below all come from one sample, sequenced in a study of OX40 agonist ivuxolimab in advanced cancers. Sequenced by immunoSEQ multiplex PCR; TCRdb stores in-frame clones only, minus some. The sample shows around 77,000 clones, about 73% of them seen only once. The material sequenced was CD4+ or CD8+ T cells sorted from blood, taken in a trial of the OX40 agonist ivuxolimab. The receptors were gathered from an adult with an advanced solid tumor such as melanoma, head and neck, liver or kidney cancer.

V is TRBV18 and J is TRBJ1-5; D is unclear. The CDR3 loop spans 15 amino acids. Per germline, CDR1 KGHSH and CDR2 LQKENI. V dropped 4 bases and J dropped 0 bases, with 10 bases sitting between them. As DNA, the CDR3 is TGTGCCAGCTCACAAGGACCTAATAGCAATCAGCCCCAGCATTTT. It is translated as CASSQGPNSNQPQHF. The whole variable domain, remainder taken from reference TRBV18 and TRBJ1-5, is NAGVMQNPRHLVRRRGQEARLRCSPMKGHSHVYWYRQLPEEGLKFMVYLQKENIIDESGMPKERFSAEFPKEGPSILRIQQVVRGDSAAYFCASSQGPNSNQPQHFGDGTRLSIL.

J is TRBJ1-5 and V is TRBV28; a possible D gene is TRBD1 (6 bases). Trimming removed 1 base from V and 2 bases from J, with 9 bases in between. CDR3 length: 15 amino acids. Germline V CDR1 and CDR2: MDHEN, SYDVKM. DNA for the CDR3: TGTGCCAGCAGTTTATCGGGGGCCGGCAATCAGCCCCAGCATTTT. It specifies CASSLSGAGNQPQHF.

V and J are TRBV5-1 and TRBJ2-1; 11 bases are shared with TRBD1. Looked up from germline, CDR1 is SGHRS and CDR2 is YFSETQ. This CDR3 contains 16 residues. J gave up 7 bases and V 0 bases, and 6 bases lay outside the gene matches. The CDR3, as DNA: TGCGCCAGCAGCTTGGACCCAGGGACAGGGGGGAATGAGCAGTTCTTC. Encoded protein: CASSLDPGTGGNEQFF.

This chain joins TRBV18 and TRBJ1-1; no clear D gene. CDR1 and CDR2 (germline): KGHSH, LQKENI. V shed 1 base and J shed 0 bases, with 6 bases lying between them. The length of the CDR3 is 14 residues. CDR3 in DNA: TGTGCCAGCTCACCACGGGAAATGAACACTGAAGCTTTCTTT. As protein: CASSPREMNTEAFF.

With regard to this clone: One end of the junction fails to match germline, which may point to a read error. This sequence joins TRBV30 and TRBJ1-2, with 12 bases that match TRBD1. This CDR3 spans 15 amino acids. Germline V gene sequence: CDR1 GTSNPN, CDR2 SVGIG (reference sequence). The CDR3 sequence: CARRGGQGASYGYTF. CDR3 nucleotides: TGTGCCCGGAGGGGGGGACAGGGGGCGAGCTATGGCTACACCTTC.

This chain uses TRBV6-5 with TRBJ1-2, with 8 nucleotides matching TRBD1. This CDR3 region has 13 residues. Trimming removed 6 bases from V and 2 bases from J; junction bases left unmatched: 2. Germline CDR1 reads MNHEY; CDR2 reads SVGAGI. Written as DNA, the CDR3 is TGTGCCAGCAGGCGGACAGGGAACTATGGCTACACCTTC. This translates into CASRRTGNYGYTF.

The chain employs TRBV9 and TRBJ2-2; D call uncertain. CDR3 length: 17 amino acids. Trimming took 9 bases from V and 0 from J, leaving 21 bases between them. Looked up from germline, CDR1 is SGDLS and CDR2 is YYNGEE. CDR3 coding DNA: TGTGCCAATCGGGCTGGGAAACTGTTAACGAACACCGGGGAGCTGTTTTTT. Residues: CANRAGKLLTNTGELFF.

V usage is TRBV6-5 and J usage is TRBJ2-7; 8 nucleotides line up with TRBD2. Germline V CDR1 and CDR2: MNHEY, SVGAGI. The junction had 5 bases not matched to a gene; V was cut back by 5 bases and J by 2 bases. This CDR3 spans 14 amino acids. This chain's CDR3 is CASSPGGPPYEQYF. Written as DNA, the CDR3 is TGTGCCAGCAGTCCGGGGGGGCCCCCCTACGAGCAGTACTTC.

The chain combines TRBV5-1 with TRBJ1-5; D gene ambiguous. The CDR3 totals 15 residues. Looked up from germline, CDR1 is SGHRS and CDR2 is YFSETQ. Deletions cut 0 bases from V and 5 bases from J, with 12 bases between. This chain's CDR3 is CASSLEPHEDQPQHF. The CDR3 nucleotides are TGCGCCAGCAGCTTGGAACCCCACGAGGATCAGCCCCAGCATTTT. The full variable domain, with the rest looked up from reference TRBV5-1 and TRBJ1-5, is KAGVTQTPRYLIKTRGQQVTLSCSPISGHRSVSWYQQTPGQGLQFLFEYFSETQRNKGNFPGRFSGRQFSNSRSEMNVSTLELGDSALYLCASSLEPHEDQPQHFGDGTRLSIL.

The chain employs TRBV30 and TRBJ2-5; possibly TRBD1 or TRBD2 for D (5 bases each). Per the germline V gene, CDR1 is GTSNPN and CDR2 is SVGIG (reference sequence). V was shortened by 1 base and J by 4 bases, with 7 bases between the two germline ends. This CDR3 region has 12 residues. The CDR3 spells CAWSGGRETQYF. In DNA form, the CDR3 reads TGTGCCTGGAGTGGGGGGAGAGAGACCCAGTACTTC. The full variable domain, its missing parts supplied by reference TRBV30 and TRBJ2-5, is SQTIHQWPATLVQPVGSPLSLECTVEGTSNPNLYWYRQAAGRGLQLLFYSVGIGQISSEVPQNLSASRPQDRQFILSSKKLLLSDSGFYLCAWSGGRETQYFGPGTRLLVL.

This clone was seen a single time. The gene calls are TRBV7-2 and TRBJ1-2; a possible D gene is TRBD1 (5 bases). The CDR3 is 14 residues long. Germline V gives CDR1 SGHTA, CDR2 FQGNSA. The V end lost 1 base, the J end lost 6 bases, and 12 bases lay between the germline ends. The CDR3 nucleotides are TGTGCCAGCAGCTTAGGGGGAGGGGTCCATGGCTACACCTTC. This sequence encodes CASSLGGGVHGYTF.

This clone was recorded only once. The rearrangement uses TRBV5-6 and TRBJ1-2; 7 nucleotides match TRBD1. CDR3 length: 15 residues. J gave up 4 bases and V 0 bases, and 6 bases lay outside the gene matches. Germline CDR1 SGHDT, CDR2 YYEEEE. In nucleotides, the CDR3 is TGTGCCAGCAGCTTGGAGGCGACAGGGACCTATGGCTACACCTTC. Translation gives CASSLEATGTYGYTF.

With regard to this clone: Other DNA sequences in this specimen translate into the identical CDR3. The chain joins TRBV6-5 to TRBJ2-3; D not resolved. This CDR3 is 11 amino acids long. V was shortened by 0 bases and J by 6 bases, with 1 base between the two germline ends. The germline gives CDR1 MNHEY, CDR2 SVGAGI. CDR3: CASSYSDTQYF. The CDR3 region has the DNA TGTGCCAGCAGTTACTCGGATACGCAGTATTTT.

The chain employs TRBV7-9 and TRBJ2-7, with TRBD1 identical over 7 bases. The germline V gene has CDR1 SEHNR and CDR2 FQNEAQ (reference sequence). This CDR3 spans 15 amino acids. The V segment lost 5 bases and the J segment 3 bases; nucleotides outside the gene matches: 10. CDR3 amino acids: CASSNPYRGIYEQYF. The CDR3 nucleotides are TGTGCCAGCAGCAACCCCTACAGGGGAATCTACGAGCAGTACTTC.

J is TRBJ1-1 and V is TRBV6-5, with D unclear. Germline V gene sequence: CDR1 MNHEY, CDR2 SVGAGI. The CDR3 consists of 12 residues. Deletions cut 0 bases from V and 9 bases from J, with 8 bases between. The CDR3 DNA is TGTGCCAGCAGTTACTCCGGGATTAAAGCTTTCTTT. Amino acid sequence: CASSYSGIKAFF.

The rearrangement joins TRBV4-3 to TRBJ1-2; D may be TRBD1 (5 bases). V was shortened by 4 bases and J by 7 bases, with 7 bases between the two germline ends. CDR1 and CDR2 from the germline V gene are LGHNA and YSLEER. This CDR3 spans 11 amino acids. DNA of the CDR3: TGCGCCAGCAGCCGGGGGGTTGGCTACACCTTC. The encoded protein is CASSRGVGYTF.

The chain employs TRBV7-7 and TRBJ1-1; possible D gene TRBD1, 6 bases. Germline CDR1 reads SSHAT; CDR2 reads FNYEAQ (reference sequence). The germline V and J ends were trimmed by 5 bases and 1 base, with 11 bases remaining between them. The CDR3 is 14 amino acids. DNA for the CDR3: TGTGCCAGCAGCCCGGTGGGGGCGAACACTGAAGCTTTCTTT. This encodes CASSPVGANTEAFF.

The chain links TRBV10-3 to TRBJ2-6; D is perhaps TRBD1 or TRBD2 (7 bases each). The V gene's germline CDR1 is ENHRY and CDR2 SYGVKD. Trimming cost V 10 bases and J 1 base, with 20 bases left between them. The CDR3 length is 17 residues. The CDR3 region is CATAGGDRSSGANVLTF. The CDR3 bases are TGTGCCACCGCAGGGGGGGACCGATCTTCTGGGGCCAACGTCCTGACTTTC.

This clone was found a few times. The rearrangement uses TRBV5-7 and TRBJ2-3; D is possibly TRBD1 (6 bases). TRBV5-7 is an ORF for which the function is uncertain. This CDR3 has 17 amino acids. Trimming pared 0 bases from V and 5 bases from J, leaving 19 bases between. CDR3 sequence: CASSLANRGQGIDTQYF. CDR3 bases: TGTGCCAGCAGCTTGGCCAATCGAGGGCAGGGGATAGATACGCAGTATTTT.

V gene TRBV18 combines with J gene TRBJ1-1; no clear D. The ends were cut back, 2 bases at V and 0 bases at J, with 7 bases in the middle. In germline, CDR1 is KGHSH, CDR2 LQKENI. This CDR3 has 14 amino acids. The CDR3 coding sequence is TGTGCCAGCTCACCAGTACGATTGAACACTGAAGCTTTCTTT. Residues: CASSPVRLNTEAFF.

This sequence joins TRBV7-9 and TRBJ2-1; D call uncertain. CDR3 length: 14 residues. The germline V and J ends were trimmed by 5 bases and 9 bases, with 17 bases remaining between them. CDR1 is SEHNR and CDR2 is FQNEAQ in the germline V gene (reference sequence). The CDR3 DNA reads as TGTGCCAGCAGCCTCCCCCAGGATTTCGGTGAGCAGTTCTTC. It encodes CASSLPQDFGEQFF.

The chain couples TRBV28 to TRBJ1-2; D is unresolved. V was shortened by 3 bases and J by 5 bases, with 19 bases between the two germline ends. The germline CDR1 and CDR2 sequences are MDHEN and SYDVKM. The CDR3 has 16 residues. Here the CDR3 reads CASSLSLGTLGYGYTF. The CDR3 DNA is TGTGCCAGCAGTTTGTCCTTAGGTACCCTTGGGTATGGCTACACCTTC.

This chain links TRBV11-2 with TRBJ2-1; perhaps TRBD1 as D (5 bases). Trimming pared 6 bases from V and 0 bases from J, leaving 9 bases between. Germline-derived CDR1 and CDR2 are SGHAT and FQNNGV. The CDR3 loop spans 14 amino acids. The CDR3 sequence: CASRTASSYNEQFF. CDR3 nucleotide sequence: TGTGCCAGCAGGACAGCAAGCTCCTACAATGAGCAGTTCTTC.

This clone was seen a handful of times. V and J are TRBV6-1 and TRBJ1-4; D may be TRBD1 (6 bases). Germline lookup yields CDR1 MNHNS and CDR2 SASEGT. CDR3 length: 13 residues. V was shortened by 11 bases and J by 4 bases, with 14 bases between the two germline ends. CDR3 bases: TGTGCCGTATCCGGACAGCATAATGAAAAACTGTTTTTT. This sequence encodes CAVSGQHNEKLFF.